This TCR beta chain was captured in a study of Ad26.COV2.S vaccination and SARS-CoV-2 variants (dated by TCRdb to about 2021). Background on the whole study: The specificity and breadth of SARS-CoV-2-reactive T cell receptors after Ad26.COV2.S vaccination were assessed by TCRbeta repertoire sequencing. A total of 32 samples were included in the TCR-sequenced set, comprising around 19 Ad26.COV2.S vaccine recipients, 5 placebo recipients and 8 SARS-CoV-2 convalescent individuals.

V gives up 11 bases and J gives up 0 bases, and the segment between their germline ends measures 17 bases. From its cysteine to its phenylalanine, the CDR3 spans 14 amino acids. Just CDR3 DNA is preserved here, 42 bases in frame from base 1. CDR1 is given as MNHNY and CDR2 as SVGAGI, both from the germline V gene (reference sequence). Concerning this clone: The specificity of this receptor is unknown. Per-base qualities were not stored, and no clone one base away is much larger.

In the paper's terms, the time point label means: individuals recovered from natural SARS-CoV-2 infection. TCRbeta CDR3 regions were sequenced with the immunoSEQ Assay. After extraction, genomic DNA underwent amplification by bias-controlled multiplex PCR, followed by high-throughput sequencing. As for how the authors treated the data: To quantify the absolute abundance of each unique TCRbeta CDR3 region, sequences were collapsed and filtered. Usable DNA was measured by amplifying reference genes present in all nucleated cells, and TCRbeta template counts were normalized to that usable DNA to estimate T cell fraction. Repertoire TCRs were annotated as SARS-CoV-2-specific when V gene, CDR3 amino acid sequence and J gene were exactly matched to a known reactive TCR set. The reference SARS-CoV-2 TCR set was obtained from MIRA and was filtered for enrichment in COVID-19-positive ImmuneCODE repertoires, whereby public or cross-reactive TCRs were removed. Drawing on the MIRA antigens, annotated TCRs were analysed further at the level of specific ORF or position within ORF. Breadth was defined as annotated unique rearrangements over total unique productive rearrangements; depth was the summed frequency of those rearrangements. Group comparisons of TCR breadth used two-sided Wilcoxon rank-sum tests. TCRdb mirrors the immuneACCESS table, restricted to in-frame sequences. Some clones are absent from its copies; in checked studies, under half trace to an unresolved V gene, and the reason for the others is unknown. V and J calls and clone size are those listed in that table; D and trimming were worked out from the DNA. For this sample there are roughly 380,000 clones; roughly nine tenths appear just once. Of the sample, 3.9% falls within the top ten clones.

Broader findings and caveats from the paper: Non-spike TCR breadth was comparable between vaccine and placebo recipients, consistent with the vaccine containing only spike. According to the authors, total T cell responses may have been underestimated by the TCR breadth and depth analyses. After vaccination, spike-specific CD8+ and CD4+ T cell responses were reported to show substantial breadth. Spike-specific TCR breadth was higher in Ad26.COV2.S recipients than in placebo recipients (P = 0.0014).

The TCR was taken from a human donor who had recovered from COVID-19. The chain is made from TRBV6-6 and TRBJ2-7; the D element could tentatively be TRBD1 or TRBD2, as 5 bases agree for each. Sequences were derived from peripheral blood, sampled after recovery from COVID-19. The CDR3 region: CASTGTDHSYEQYF. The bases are TGTGCCTCCACCGGGACCGACCACTCCTACGAGCAGTACTTC.